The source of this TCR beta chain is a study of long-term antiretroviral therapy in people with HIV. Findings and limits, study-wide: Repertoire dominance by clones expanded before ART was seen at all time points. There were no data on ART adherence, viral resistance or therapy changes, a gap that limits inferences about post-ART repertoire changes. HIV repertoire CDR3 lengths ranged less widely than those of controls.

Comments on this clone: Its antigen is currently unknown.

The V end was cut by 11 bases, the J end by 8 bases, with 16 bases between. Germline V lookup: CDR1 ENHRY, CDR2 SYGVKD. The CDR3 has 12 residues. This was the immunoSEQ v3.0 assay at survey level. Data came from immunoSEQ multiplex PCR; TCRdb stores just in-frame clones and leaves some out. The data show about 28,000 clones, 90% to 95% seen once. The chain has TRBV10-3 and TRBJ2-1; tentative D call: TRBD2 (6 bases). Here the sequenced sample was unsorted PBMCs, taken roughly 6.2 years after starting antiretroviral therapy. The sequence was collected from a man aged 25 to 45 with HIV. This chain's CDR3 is CASALEGHEQFF. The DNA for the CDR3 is TGTGCCTCAGCGTTGGAGGGGCATGAGCAGTTCTTC.